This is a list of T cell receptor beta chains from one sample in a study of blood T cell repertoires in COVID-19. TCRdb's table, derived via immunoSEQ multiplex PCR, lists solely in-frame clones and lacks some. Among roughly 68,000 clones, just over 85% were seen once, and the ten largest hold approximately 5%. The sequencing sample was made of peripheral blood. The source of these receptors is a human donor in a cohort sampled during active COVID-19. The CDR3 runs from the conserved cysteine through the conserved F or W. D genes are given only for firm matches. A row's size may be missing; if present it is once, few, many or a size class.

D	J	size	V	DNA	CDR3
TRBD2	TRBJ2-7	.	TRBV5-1	TGCGCCAGCAGCCACGGGACTAGCGGGGACTACGAGCAGTACTTC	CASSHGTSGDYEQYF
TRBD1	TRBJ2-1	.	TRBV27	TGTGCCAGCAGACTCGACAGGGGCAGCTACAATGAGCAGTTCTTC	CASRLDRGSYNEQFF
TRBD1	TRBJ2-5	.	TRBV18	TGTGCCAGCTCACCGAGGACAGGGAGAAAAACGGAGACCCAGTACTTC	CASSPRTGRKTETQYF
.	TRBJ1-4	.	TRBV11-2	TGTGCCAGCAGCCCGGGGACGGGGGGGTTTTTTGAAAAACTGTTTTTT	CASSPGTGGFFEKLFF
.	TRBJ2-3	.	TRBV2	TGTGCCAGCAGTGAGGACTACACAGATACGCAGTATTTT	CASSEDYTDTQYF
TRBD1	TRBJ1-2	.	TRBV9	TGTGCCAGCAGCGACTCCCCGGGACAGCTGAACTATGGCTACACCTTC	CASSDSPGQLNYGYTF
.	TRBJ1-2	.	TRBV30	TGTGCCTGGAGTTTAAACTATGGCTACACCTTC	CAWSLNYGYTF
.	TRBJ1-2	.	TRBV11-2	TGTGCCAGCAGCTTTTTCTCGACAGCGAACTATGGCTACACCTTC	CASSFFSTANYGYTF
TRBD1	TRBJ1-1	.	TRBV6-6	TGTGCCAGCAGTTACTGGGCCAGGGGGGCCACTGAAGCTTTCTTT	CASSYWARGATEAFF
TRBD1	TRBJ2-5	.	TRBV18	TGTGCCAGCTCACCACCGGGACAGTTGGGAGAGACCCAGTACTTC	CASSPPGQLGETQYF
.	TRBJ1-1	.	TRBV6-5	TGTGCCAGCAGTTACCCCGACGGGTATGGAAGGACTGAAGCTTTCTTT	CASSYPDGYGRTEAFF
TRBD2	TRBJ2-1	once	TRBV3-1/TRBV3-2	TGTGCCAGCAGCCAAGATCGACTAGCGGGAGTAGGGACCCCCTACAATGAGCAGTTCTTC	CASSQDRLAGVGTPYNEQFF
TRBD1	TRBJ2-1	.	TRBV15	TGTGCCACCAGCGTCCGGGACAGCTCCTACAATGAGCAGTTCTTC	CATSVRDSSYNEQFF
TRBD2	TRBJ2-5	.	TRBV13	TGTGCCAGCAGCTTAGGGGCTAGCGGCGCACAAAAAGAGACCCAGTACTTC	CASSLGASGAQKETQYF
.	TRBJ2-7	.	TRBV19	TGTGCCAGTAGTATCAGGGGAGAAGGGTACGAGCAGTACTTC	CASSIRGEGYEQYF